These 9 T cell receptor beta chains share one sample of origin, sequenced in a study of T cells expressing NK-cell markers. Each CDR3 protein gets one entry in TCRdb, which reprocessed the 5' RACE reads and gives no DNA. This sample's clone table lists over 150,000 distinct CDR3 sequences. The specimen sequenced was blood T cells: a sorted CD56 or NKG2C T cell subset, CD4+ or CD8+ T cells, or bulk PBMC T cells (not recorded which). The receptor source for this set is a man aged 18-75 years in good health.

This CDR3 reads CASNLQGESGLNTEAFF. This chain joins TRBV6-8 and TRBJ1-1; TCRdb indicates TRBD1, and absent DNA this call remains unverified. The CDR3 sequence is 17 residues long. Germline CDR1 MNHGY, CDR2 SAAAGT.

The CDR3 region is CASSLEYRYNEQFF. The chain carries TRBV7-9 and TRBJ2-1; the TCRdb D gene call, TRBD1, has no DNA to confirm it. The CDR3 extends over 14 amino acids. Germline lookup yields CDR1 SEHNR and CDR2 FQNEAQ (reference sequence).

The chain links TRBV6-1 to TRBJ1-4; the D call of TRBD1 rests on TCRdb alone, since no DNA is present to check it. Per germline, CDR1 MNHNS and CDR2 SASEGT. This CDR3 region has 15 residues. The CDR3 is CASSATGATNEKLFF.

This chain connects TRBV5-1 to TRBJ2-1; TCRdb calls TRBD2, which cannot be checked without DNA. Germline lookup yields CDR1 SGHRS and CDR2 YFSETQ. The CDR3 is 15 residues long. The CDR3: CASSSAGGYRHEQFF.

V and J are TRBV7-2 and TRBJ2-5. Germline V gene data show CDR1 as SGHTA and CDR2 as FQGNSA. The CDR3 covers 15 residues. The CDR3 sequence is CASTKLEFGEETQYF.

This chain uses TRBV6-1 with TRBJ2-1. CDR1 MNHNS and CDR2 SASEGT come from the germline V gene. The CDR3 is made up of 16 amino acids. Here the CDR3 reads CASSPEIADSYNEQFF.

V is TRBV15 and J is TRBJ2-1; TCRdb proposes TRBD2, but this gene call is untestable without DNA. The CDR3 sequence is 15 residues long. Germline-derived CDR1 and CDR2 are LNHNV and YYDKDF (reference sequence). The CDR3 spells CATSREVSGGPEQFF.

The chain employs TRBV27 and TRBJ2-7. The CDR3 length is 15 residues. Per germline, CDR1 MNHEY and CDR2 SMNVEV (reference sequence). CDR3: CASSLSDVLTYEQYF.

The chain uses TRBV20-1 and TRBJ2-5; TCRdb designates TRBD2, a call that cannot be tested without DNA. The CDR3 runs 15 residues. Germline-derived CDR1 and CDR2 are DFQATT and SNEGSKA (reference sequence). The CDR3 protein is CSAGVLAGVQETQYF.